The rows below give T cell receptor beta chains drawn from one sample of a study of blood T cell repertoires in COVID-19. Sequenced by immunoSEQ multiplex PCR; TCRdb stores in-frame clones only, minus some. The top ten clones hold 4.5% to 6% of a sample with about 97,000 clones, about 92% of them seen once. Sequenced sample: peripheral blood. The receptors here all came from a man over 45 with active COVID-19. CDR3s include the opening cysteine and the closing phenylalanine or tryptophan. Each record gives: D gene, J gene, clone size, V gene, CDR3 DNA, CDR3 protein. The D gene is left open where the match is weak. The size field is filled for only some rows; it gives once, few, many or a size class.

d_gene: NA
j_gene: TRBJ2-7
abundance: NA
v_gene: TRBV6-2/TRBV6-3
CDR3nt: TGTGCCAGCAGTAAACAAGGGGGTCAGGGGCCCGGGGAGCAGTACTTC
CDR3aa: CASSKQGGQGPGEQYF

d_gene: TRBD1
j_gene: TRBJ1-1
abundance: NA
v_gene: TRBV7-9
CDR3nt: TGTGCCAGCAGCGCCACAGGGGATTTTGCTTTCTTT
CDR3aa: CASSATGDFAFF

d_gene: NA
j_gene: TRBJ1-1
abundance: NA
v_gene: TRBV6-5
CDR3nt: TGTGCCAGCAGTTACGGGCAGATGAACACTGAAGCTTTCTTT
CDR3aa: CASSYGQMNTEAFF

d_gene: NA
j_gene: TRBJ2-2
abundance: NA
v_gene: TRBV29-1
CDR3nt: TGCAGCGTTGTTAGTGGAGCCGGGGAGCTGTTTTTT
CDR3aa: CSVVSGAGELFF

d_gene: NA
j_gene: TRBJ1-6
abundance: once
v_gene: TRBV11-2
CDR3nt: TGTGCCAGCAGTCTTTACGGAGGTTCACCCCTCCACTTT
CDR3aa: CASSLYGGSPLHF

d_gene: NA
j_gene: TRBJ1-1
abundance: NA
v_gene: TRBV7-3
CDR3nt: TGTGCCAGCAGCTTAGAACATTCGAACACTGAAGCTTTCTTT
CDR3aa: CASSLEHSNTEAFF

d_gene: TRBD1
j_gene: TRBJ1-2
abundance: NA
v_gene: TRBV7-2
CDR3nt: TGTGCCAGCAGCCCAGGGGGCGCAACTGGCTACACCTTC
CDR3aa: CASSPGGATGYTF

d_gene: NA
j_gene: TRBJ2-5
abundance: NA
v_gene: TRBV4-1
CDR3nt: TGCGCCAGCAGCCAAGATCGAGGCACGCACGATGATAAAGAGACCCAGTACTTC
CDR3aa: CASSQDRGTHDDKETQYF

d_gene: NA
j_gene: TRBJ1-3
abundance: NA
v_gene: TRBV7-9
CDR3nt: TGTGCCAGCAGCCCACCCCCGAGCTCTGGAAACACCATATATTTT
CDR3aa: CASSPPPSSGNTIYF

d_gene: TRBD2
j_gene: TRBJ2-5
abundance: NA
v_gene: TRBV6-2/TRBV6-3
CDR3nt: TGTGCCAGCAGTTACCCTAGCGGCCCCAAAGAGACCCAGTACTTC
CDR3aa: CASSYPSGPKETQYF

d_gene: NA
j_gene: TRBJ2-5
abundance: NA
v_gene: TRBV13
CDR3nt: TGTGCCAGCAGCTTAGAAGGGCGGGAAGAGACCCAGTACTTC
CDR3aa: CASSLEGREETQYF

d_gene: TRBD2
j_gene: TRBJ2-1
abundance: once
v_gene: TRBV30
CDR3nt: TGTGCCTGGAGTGTTTTCTTAGCTAGCGGCCCGTTGGATGAGCAGTTCTTC
CDR3aa: CAWSVFLASGPLDEQFF